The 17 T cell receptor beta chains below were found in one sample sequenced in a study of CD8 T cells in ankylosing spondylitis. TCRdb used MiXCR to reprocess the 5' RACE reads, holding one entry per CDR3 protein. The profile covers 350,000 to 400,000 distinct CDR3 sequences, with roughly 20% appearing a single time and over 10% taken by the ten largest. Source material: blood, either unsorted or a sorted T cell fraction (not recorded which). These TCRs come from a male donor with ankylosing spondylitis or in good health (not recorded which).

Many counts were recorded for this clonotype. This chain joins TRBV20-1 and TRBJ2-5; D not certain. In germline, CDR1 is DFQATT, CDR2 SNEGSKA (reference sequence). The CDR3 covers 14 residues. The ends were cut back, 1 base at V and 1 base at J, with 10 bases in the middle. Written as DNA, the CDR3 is TGCAGTGCTAGAGTCGGGTCGGTCCAAGAGACCCAGTACTTC. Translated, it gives CSARVGSVQETQYF.

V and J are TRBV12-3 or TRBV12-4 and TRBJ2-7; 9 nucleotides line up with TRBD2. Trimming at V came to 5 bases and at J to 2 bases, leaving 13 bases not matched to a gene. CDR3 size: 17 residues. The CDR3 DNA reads TGTGCCAGCAGTGCCCACGTCCCGGGACTAGCACCCTACGAGCAGTACTTC. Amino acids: CASSAHVPGLAPYEQYF.

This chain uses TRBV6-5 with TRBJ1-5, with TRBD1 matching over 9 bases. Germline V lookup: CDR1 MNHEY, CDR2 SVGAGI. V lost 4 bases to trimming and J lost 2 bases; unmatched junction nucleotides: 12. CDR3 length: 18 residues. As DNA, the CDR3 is TGTGCCAGCAGTTCAAAAAGACAGGGGGAGGAGGGCAATCAGCCCCAGCATTTT. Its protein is CASSSKRQGEEGNQPQHF.

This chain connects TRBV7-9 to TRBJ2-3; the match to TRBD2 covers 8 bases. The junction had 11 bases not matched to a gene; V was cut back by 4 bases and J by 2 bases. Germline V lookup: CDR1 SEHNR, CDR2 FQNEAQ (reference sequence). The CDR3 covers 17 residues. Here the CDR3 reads CASSSGPTSAVTDTQYF. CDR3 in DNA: TGTGCCAGCAGCTCGGGCCCGACTAGCGCAGTCACAGATACGCAGTATTTT.

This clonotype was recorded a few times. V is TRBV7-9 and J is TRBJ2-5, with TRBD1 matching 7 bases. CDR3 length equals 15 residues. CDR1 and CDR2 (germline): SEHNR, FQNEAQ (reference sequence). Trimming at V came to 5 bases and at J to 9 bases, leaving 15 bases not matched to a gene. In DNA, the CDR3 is TGTGCCAGCAGCCCAGGGACAGATGCAAAGAGACCCCAGTACTTC. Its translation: CASSPGTDAKRPQYF.

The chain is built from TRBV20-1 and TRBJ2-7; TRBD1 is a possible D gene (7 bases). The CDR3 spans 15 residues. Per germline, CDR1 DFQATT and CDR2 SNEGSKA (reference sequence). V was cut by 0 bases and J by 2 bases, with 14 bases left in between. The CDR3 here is CSARDTEGQTYEQYF. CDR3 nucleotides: TGCAGTGCTAGAGATACGGAGGGACAGACCTACGAGCAGTACTTC.

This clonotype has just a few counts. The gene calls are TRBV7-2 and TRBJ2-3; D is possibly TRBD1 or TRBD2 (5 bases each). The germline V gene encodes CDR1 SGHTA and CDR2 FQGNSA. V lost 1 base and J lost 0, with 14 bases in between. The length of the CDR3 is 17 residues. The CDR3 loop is CASSLGWDGSSTDTQYF. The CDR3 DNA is TGTGCCAGCAGCTTAGGGTGGGACGGATCTAGCACAGATACGCAGTATTTT.

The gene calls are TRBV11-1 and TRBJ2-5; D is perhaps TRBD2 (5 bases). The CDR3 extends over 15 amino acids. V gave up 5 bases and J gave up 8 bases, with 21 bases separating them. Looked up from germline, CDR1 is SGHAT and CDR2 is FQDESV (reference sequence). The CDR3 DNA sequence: TGTGCCAGCAGCCCCCGCGGGCTAGAAAGGAAAACCCAGTACTTC. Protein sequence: CASSPRGLERKTQYF.

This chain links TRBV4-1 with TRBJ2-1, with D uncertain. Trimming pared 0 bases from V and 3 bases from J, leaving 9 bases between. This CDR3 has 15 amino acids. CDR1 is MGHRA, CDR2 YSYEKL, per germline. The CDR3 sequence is CASSQEPDYYNEQFF. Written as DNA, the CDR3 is TGCGCCAGCAGCCAAGAGCCGGATTACTACAATGAGCAGTTCTTC.

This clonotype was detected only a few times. DNA for the CDR3: TGTGCCAGCGGCGACGTTTACTCCACAGATACGCAGTATTTT. Protein: CASGDVYSTDTQYF. V usage is TRBV6-2 or TRBV6-3 and J usage is TRBJ2-3; D remains ambiguous. In germline, CDR1 is MNHEY, CDR2 SVGEGT. The V end was cut by 8 bases, the J end by 2 bases, with 14 bases between. This CDR3 is 14 amino acids long.

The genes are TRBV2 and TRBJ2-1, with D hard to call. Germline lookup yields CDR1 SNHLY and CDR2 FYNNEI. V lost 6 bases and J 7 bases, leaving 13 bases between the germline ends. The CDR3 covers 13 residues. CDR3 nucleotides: TGTGCCAGCAGAAAACTCGGGTTTAATGAGCAGTTCTTC. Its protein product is CASRKLGFNEQFF. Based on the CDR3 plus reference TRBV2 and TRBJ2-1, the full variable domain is EPEVTQTPSHQVTQMGQEVILRCVPISNHLYFYWYRQILGQKVEFLVSFYNNEISEKSEIFDDQFSVERPDGSNFTLKIRSTKLEDSAMYFCASRKLGFNEQFFGPGTRLTVL.

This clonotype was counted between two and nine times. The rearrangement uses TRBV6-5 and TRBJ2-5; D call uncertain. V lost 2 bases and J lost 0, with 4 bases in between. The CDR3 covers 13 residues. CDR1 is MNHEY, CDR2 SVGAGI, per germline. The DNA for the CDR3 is TGTGCCAGCAGTTACGTGGACCAAGAGACCCAGTACTTC. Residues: CASSYVDQETQYF.

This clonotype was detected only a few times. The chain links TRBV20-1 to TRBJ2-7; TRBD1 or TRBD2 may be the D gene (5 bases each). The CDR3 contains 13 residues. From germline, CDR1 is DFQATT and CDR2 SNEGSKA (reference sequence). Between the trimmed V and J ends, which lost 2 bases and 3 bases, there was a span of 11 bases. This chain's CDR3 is CSARFGTGYEQYF. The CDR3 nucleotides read TGCAGTGCTAGATTTGGGACCGGCTACGAGCAGTACTTC.

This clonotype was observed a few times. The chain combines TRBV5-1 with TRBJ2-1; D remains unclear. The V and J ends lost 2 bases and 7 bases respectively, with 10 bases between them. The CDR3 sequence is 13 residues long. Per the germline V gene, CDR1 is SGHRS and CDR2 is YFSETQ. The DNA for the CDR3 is TGCGCCAGCAGCTTTGGGATTAGAAATGAGCAGTTCTTC. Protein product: CASSFGIRNEQFF.

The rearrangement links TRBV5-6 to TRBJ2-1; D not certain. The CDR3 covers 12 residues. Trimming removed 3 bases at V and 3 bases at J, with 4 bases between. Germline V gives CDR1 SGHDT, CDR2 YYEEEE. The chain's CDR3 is CASSSDYNEQFF. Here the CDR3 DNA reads TGTGCCAGCAGCTCCGACTACAATGAGCAGTTCTTC.

The DNA for the CDR3 is TGTGCCAGCAGTGCCACGCTAATCAGGGGTGACGCTGAAGCTTTCTTT. This encodes CASSATLIRGDAEAFF. The V call is TRBV28, the J call TRBJ1-1; D is possibly TRBD1 (6 bases). V lost 5 bases to trimming and J lost 6 bases, with 22 bases between them. Germline values: CDR1 MDHEN, CDR2 SYDVKM. The CDR3 is 16 residues long.

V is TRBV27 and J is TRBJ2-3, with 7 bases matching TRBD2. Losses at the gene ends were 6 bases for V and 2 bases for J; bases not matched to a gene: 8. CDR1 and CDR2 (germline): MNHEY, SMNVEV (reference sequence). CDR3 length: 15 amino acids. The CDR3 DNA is TGTGCCAGCAGCCTCGCGGGACTACACACAGATACGCAGTATTTT. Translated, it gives CASSLAGLHTDTQYF.